Below, one T cell receptor (beta chain) is given with its context. Its antigen remains unidentified. The junction departs from germline at one end; a sequencing error may be responsible. This record belongs to a study of T cell responses to AZD1222 COVID-19 vaccine. CDR3 length: 14 residues. Germline CDR1 is ENHRY and CDR2 is SYGVKD. Sequenced by immunoSEQ multiplex PCR; TCRdb stores in-frame clones only, minus some. In the table there are around 130,000 clones, roughly 93% of which are singletons. Regarding the study as a whole: Targeting of unmutated variant regions was reportedly seen in nearly half of spike-specific TCRs. Clonal diversity may have been underestimated in mostly white British donors. Breadth and depth of Spike-specific TCRs rose after two AZD1222 doses.

This clonotype was obtained from an adult in good health. Specimen: peripheral blood, collected on day 0 of AZD1222 vaccination. The chain links TRBV10-3 to TRBJ1-3; D remains ambiguous. In nucleotides, the CDR3 is TGTGCCCTCAGCTCCACTCAGGCTGGAAACACCATATATTTT. It translates to CALSSTQAGNTIYF.